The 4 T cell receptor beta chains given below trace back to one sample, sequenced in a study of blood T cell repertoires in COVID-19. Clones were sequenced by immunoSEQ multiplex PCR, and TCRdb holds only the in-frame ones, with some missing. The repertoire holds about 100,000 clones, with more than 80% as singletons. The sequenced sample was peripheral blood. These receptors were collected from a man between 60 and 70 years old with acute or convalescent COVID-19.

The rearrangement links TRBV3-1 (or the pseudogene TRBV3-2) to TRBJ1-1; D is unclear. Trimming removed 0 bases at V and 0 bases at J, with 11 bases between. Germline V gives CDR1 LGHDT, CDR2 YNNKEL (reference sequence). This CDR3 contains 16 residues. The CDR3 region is CASSQDRRPMNTEAFF. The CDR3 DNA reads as TGTGCCAGCAGCCAAGATCGCAGGCCTATGAACACTGAAGCTTTCTTT.

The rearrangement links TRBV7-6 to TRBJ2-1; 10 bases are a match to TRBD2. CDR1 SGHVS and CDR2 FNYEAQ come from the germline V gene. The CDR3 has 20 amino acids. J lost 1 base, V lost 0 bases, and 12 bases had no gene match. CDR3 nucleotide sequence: TGTGCCAGCAGCTTAGCAGGAGGGATAGCGGGAGGAAGATCCTACAATGAGCAGTTCTTC. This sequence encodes CASSLAGGIAGGRSYNEQFF.

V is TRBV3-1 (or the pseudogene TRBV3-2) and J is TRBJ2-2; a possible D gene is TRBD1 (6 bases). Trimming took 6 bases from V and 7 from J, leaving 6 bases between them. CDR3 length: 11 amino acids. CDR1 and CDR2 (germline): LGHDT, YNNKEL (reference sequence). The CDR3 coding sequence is TGTGCCAGCAGAGGGGGCGGGGAGCTGTTTTTT. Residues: CASRGGGELFF.

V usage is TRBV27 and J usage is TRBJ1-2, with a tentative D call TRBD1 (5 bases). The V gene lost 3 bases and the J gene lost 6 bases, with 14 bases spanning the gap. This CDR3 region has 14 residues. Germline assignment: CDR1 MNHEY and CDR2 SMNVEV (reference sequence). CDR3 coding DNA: TGTGCCAGCAGTTTCCGCCCGACAGATGATGGCTACACCTTC. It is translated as CASSFRPTDDGYTF.